A single sample is the source of the 18 T cell receptor beta chains below, sequenced in a study of blood T cell repertoires in COVID-19. The protocol was immunoSEQ multiplex PCR, while the TCRdb copy is restricted to in-frame clones and leaves out a portion. The sample holds approximately 280,000 clones, roughly 87% seen once. Material for sequencing was PBMCs or T cells enriched from blood (not recorded which). The receptor source for this set is a woman in her thirties or forties who had recovered from COVID-19.

The chain recombines TRBV21-1 with TRBJ1-4; the listed D gene, TRBD1, was not tested against the DNA. TRBV21-1 is listed as a pseudogene. This CDR3 region has 15 residues. Written as DNA, the CDR3 is TGTGCCAGCAGCAAAGGAAACAGGGGTAATGAAAAACTGTTTTTT. Its translation: CASSKGNRGNEKLFF.

The V gene is TRBV6-5, the J gene TRBJ2-7; a possible D gene is TRBD2 (7 bases). V was shortened by 10 bases and J by 3 bases, with 16 bases between the two germline ends. Germline V gives CDR1 MNHEY, CDR2 SVGAGI. The CDR3 loop spans 13 amino acids. For the CDR3, the DNA is TGTGCCACCCGGGGGGCCGGGGTCTACGAGCAGTACTTC. Protein product: CATRGAGVYEQYF.

The chain combines TRBV5-5 with TRBJ2-7; a weak D match, TRBD2 (7 bases). The V gene lost 4 bases and the J gene lost 1 base, with 15 bases spanning the gap. Germline lookup yields CDR1 SGHKS and CDR2 YYEKEE (reference sequence). The CDR3 runs 15 residues. CDR3 region: CASSGGAEGSYEQYF. CDR3 sequence (DNA): TGTGCCAGCAGCGGGGGGGCCGAGGGGTCCTACGAGCAGTACTTC.

V is TRBV2 and J is TRBJ2-3; D possibly corresponds to TRBD2 (6 bases). Trimming took 6 bases from V and 2 from J, leaving 12 bases between them. The length of the CDR3 is 14 residues. Germline lookup yields CDR1 SNHLY and CDR2 FYNNEI. The CDR3 sequence is CASRGTFYTDTQYF. The CDR3 region has the DNA TGTGCCAGCAGGGGGACTTTTTACACAGATACGCAGTATTTT.

The chain uses TRBV6-5 and TRBJ2-5; 7 nucleotides match TRBD1. The germline V gene encodes CDR1 MNHEY and CDR2 SVGAGI. The CDR3 covers 14 residues. Germline trimming cut 8 bases from V and 0 bases from J; bases unmatched to any gene: 6. The CDR3 is CASSRDSNQETQYF. CDR3 bases: TGTGCCAGCTCCCGGGACAGCAACCAAGAGACCCAGTACTTC.

V gene TRBV12-3 or TRBV12-4 combines with J gene TRBJ1-5, with D tentatively TRBD1 (5 bases). The V end was cut by 4 bases, the J end by 5 bases, with 9 bases between. CDR3 length: 13 residues. In nucleotides, the CDR3 is TGTGCCAGCAGTTCCACAGGAGATCAGCCCCAGCATTTT. Translation gives CASSSTGDQPQHF.

This chain connects TRBV28 to TRBJ1-1; D may be TRBD1 (6 bases). This CDR3 is built from 13 residues. V was pared by 6 bases and J by 4 bases, with 12 bases between. Germline V gene sequence: CDR1 MDHEN, CDR2 SYDVKM. The CDR3: CASRLEGGTEAFF. The CDR3 DNA reads as TGTGCCAGCAGGCTTGAAGGGGGCACTGAAGCTTTCTTT.

This chain connects TRBV11-2 to TRBJ1-6; D is unclear. V was trimmed by 5 bases and J by 6 bases, leaving 11 bases between them. This CDR3 spans 14 amino acids. Germline lookup yields CDR1 SGHAT and CDR2 FQNNGV. The CDR3 loop is CASSGLWANSPLHF. The CDR3 nucleotides are TGTGCCAGCAGCGGGTTATGGGCTAATTCACCCCTCCACTTT.

This sequence joins TRBV28 and TRBJ2-7; TRBD1 matches 8 bases. Germline V CDR1 and CDR2: MDHEN, SYDVKM. The CDR3 consists of 17 residues. V lost 8 bases, J lost 1 base, and 16 bases stayed unmatched. CDR3 sequence reads: CASWASSGTGFSYEQYF. The CDR3 coding sequence is TGTGCCAGCTGGGCCTCCTCCGGGACAGGCTTTTCCTACGAGCAGTACTTC.

The table lists this clone with a count of one. The chain uses TRBV9 and TRBJ2-1, with D uncertain. Germline lookup yields CDR1 SGDLS and CDR2 YYNGEE. V was trimmed by 4 bases and J by 6 bases, leaving 11 bases between them. This CDR3 region has 13 residues. The CDR3 loop is CASSFTVFNEQFF. The CDR3 DNA sequence: TGTGCCAGCAGCTTTACGGTGTTCAATGAGCAGTTCTTC.

The DNA of the CDR3 is TGTGCCAGCAGCTCCGGGACAGGGCTCTACGAGCAGTACTTC. Residues: CASSSGTGLYEQYF. The chain links TRBV7-6 to TRBJ2-7, with 9 bases aligning to TRBD1. Per the germline V gene, CDR1 is SGHVS and CDR2 is FNYEAQ. The CDR3 sequence is 14 residues long. Germline trimming cut 4 bases from V and 3 bases from J; bases unmatched to any gene: 4.

This chain joins TRBV28 and TRBJ1-5; D is uncertain. With 3 bases removed from V and 0 bases from J, the gap between germline ends came to 9 bases. Germline assignment: CDR1 MDHEN and CDR2 SYDVKM. The CDR3 is 15 residues long. For the CDR3, the DNA is TGTGCCAGCAGTTTTTTGGCTTATAGCAATCAGCCCCAGCATTTT. This translates into CASSFLAYSNQPQHF. Full variable domain (outside the CDR3, taken from reference TRBV28 and TRBJ1-5): DVKVTQSSRYLVKRTGEKVFLECVQDMDHENMFWYRQDPGLGLRLIYFSYDVKMKEKGDIPEGYSVSREKKERFSLILESASTNQTSMYLCASSFLAYSNQPQHFGDGTRLSIL.

V usage is TRBV18 and J usage is TRBJ2-7; the match to TRBD2 covers 11 bases. CDR3 length: 16 amino acids. Germline V gene sequence: CDR1 KGHSH, CDR2 LQKENI. The V and J ends lost 1 base and 3 bases, in that order; junction bases with no gene match: 5. The CDR3 nucleotides are TGTGCCAGCTCACCACTCCCGGGACTAGCGGACTACGAGCAGTACTTC. Residues: CASSPLPGLADYEQYF.

There are a few counts of this clone. The chain employs TRBV6-1 and TRBJ1-2; the match to TRBD1 covers 9 bases. The J segment lost 3 bases and the V segment lost 2 bases, leaving 1 base of the junction unmatched. Germline V gives CDR1 MNHNS, CDR2 SASEGT. The length of the CDR3 is 14 residues. Here the CDR3 reads CASSERTGDYGYTF. For the CDR3, the DNA is TGTGCCAGCAGTGAACGGACAGGGGACTATGGCTACACCTTC.

Only a few counts were recorded for this clone. This chain connects TRBV28 to TRBJ1-1; D remains ambiguous. Germline loops: CDR1 MDHEN, CDR2 SYDVKM. The CDR3 is made up of 13 amino acids. V lost 7 bases and J 4 bases, leaving 13 bases between the germline ends. The DNA for the CDR3 is TGTGCCAGCACCCTCGGAGGAGTCACTGAAGCTTTCTTT. This encodes CASTLGGVTEAFF.

The rearrangement joins TRBV5-1 to TRBJ2-1; perhaps TRBD2 as D (6 bases). Per germline, CDR1 SGHRS and CDR2 YFSETQ. This CDR3 spans 20 amino acids. V was trimmed by 7 bases and J by 0 bases, leaving 29 bases between them. This CDR3 reads CASAFVWFSGQNSSYNEQFF. In nucleotides, the CDR3 is TGCGCCAGCGCCTTCGTGTGGTTCAGCGGGCAAAACTCCTCCTACAATGAGCAGTTCTTC. The full variable domain, its missing parts supplied by reference TRBV5-1 and TRBJ2-1, is KAGVTQTPRYLIKTRGQQVTLSCSPISGHRSVSWYQQTPGQGLQFLFEYFSETQRNKGNFPGRFSGRQFSNSRSEMNVSTLELGDSALYLCASAFVWFSGQNSSYNEQFFGPGTRLTVL.

The chain uses TRBV19 and TRBJ2-5, with 11 bases that match TRBD1. After removal of 5 bases from V and 4 bases from J, the junction contained 12 bases not matched to a gene. This CDR3 has 17 residues. CDR1 and CDR2 (germline): LNHDA, SQIVND (reference sequence). CDR3 DNA: TGTGCCAGTAGTCCCCAGGCGGGGACAGGGGGGGCAGAGACCCAGTACTTC. Amino acid sequence: CASSPQAGTGGAETQYF. Looking up the rest from reference TRBV19 and TRBJ2-5 gives the full variable domain: DGGITQSPKYLFRKEGQNVTLSCEQNLNHDAMYWYRQDPGQGLRLIYYSQIVNDFQKGDIAEGYSVSREKKESFPLTVTSAQKNPTAFYLCASSPQAGTGGAETQYFGPGTRLLVL.

This chain uses TRBV28 with TRBJ1-5, with 7 bases lining up with TRBD1. Germline CDR1 and CDR2: MDHEN and SYDVKM. With V trimmed by 5 bases and J by 6 bases, 7 bases remained unmatched. The CDR3 has 14 residues. Here the CDR3 reads CASSPRTGTQPQHF. DNA for the CDR3: TGTGCCAGCAGTCCAAGGACAGGTACTCAGCCCCAGCATTTT.